A selection of T cell receptor beta chains follows, all from one sample in a study of T cell repertoires in cytomegalovirus infection. TCRdb independently ran MiXCR on the reads; one entry per CDR3 protein. The repertoire holds around 450,000 distinct CDR3 sequences, with around 32% as singletons. Input material: PBMCs. The receptors here all came from a human donor in good health (CMV status not recorded). Some clones in this sample may be carry-over from other donors' samples. Each CDR3 is given with its conserved first and last residue. The D gene is left open where the match is weak. Clone size appears in some rows only: once, few, many, or a class for an expanded clone.

abundance	v_gene	j_gene	d_gene	CDR3aa	CDR3nt
NA	TRBV19	TRBJ1-1	NA	CASLQRSEAFF	TGTGCCAGTCTCCAGCGATCTGAAGCTTTCTTT
NA	TRBV7-6	TRBJ2-6	NA	CASSLGNQGSGANVLTF	TGTGCCAGCAGCTTAGGCAACCAGGGCTCTGGGGCCAACGTCCTGACTTTC
few	TRBV29-1	TRBJ2-7	TRBD1	CSVPGQDSYEQYF	TGCAGCGTCCCGGGACAGGATTCCTACGAGCAGTACTTC
few	TRBV6-5	TRBJ1-1	NA	CASSYQKNTEAFF	TGTGCCAGCAGTTACCAGAAGAACACTGAAGCTTTCTTT
NA	TRBV2	TRBJ2-6	TRBD1	CASSSGQGVSGANVLTF	TGTGCCAGCAGTTCCGGACAGGGGGTCTCTGGGGCCAACGTCCTGACTTTC
NA	TRBV19	TRBJ2-3	NA	CASSIVGGAGDGRTDTQYF	TGTGCCAGTAGTATAGTAGGCGGGGCAGGGGACGGACGCACAGATACGCAGTATTTT
NA	TRBV6-2/TRBV6-3	TRBJ2-2	NA	CASSATNAGELFF	TGTGCCAGCAGTGCTACAAACGCCGGGGAGCTGTTTTTT
NA	TRBV19	TRBJ1-1	NA	CVSGRGGRRNTEAFF	TGTGTCAGTGGACGAGGGGGGCGCAGAAACACTGAAGCTTTCTTT
few	TRBV6-6	TRBJ1-3	NA	CASSRTGQQGSGNTIYF	TGTGCCAGCAGCCGCACTGGGCAACAGGGCTCTGGAAACACCATATATTTT
NA	TRBV20-1	TRBJ2-7	NA	CSAWDPEAYEQYF	TGCAGTGCTTGGGACCCGGAAGCCTACGAGCAGTACTTC
NA	TRBV24-1	TRBJ1-5	NA	CATSGGRNQPQHF	TGTGCCACCAGTGGAGGGAGAAATCAGCCCCAGCATTTT
NA	TRBV18	TRBJ1-5	NA	CASSQGVTNQPQHF	TGTGCCAGCTCACAGGGAGTCACCAATCAGCCCCAGCATTTT
few	TRBV6-1	TRBJ2-7	NA	CASSPPLRSYEQYF	TGTGCCAGCAGTCCGCCCCTTCGGAGCTACGAGCAGTACTTC
NA	TRBV4-1	TRBJ1-1	NA	CSISPRQSNTEAFF	TGCTCCATCAGCCCTCGACAGTCAAATACTGAAGCTTTCTTT
few	TRBV11-1	TRBJ2-3	TRBD2	CASSLGSAPSGPQYF	TGTGCCAGCAGCTTAGGCTCGGCCCCTAGCGGGCCGCAGTATTTT
NA	TRBV27	TRBJ1-6	NA	CASSLSQGPNSPLHF	TGTGCCAGCAGTTTATCACAGGGCCCTAATTCACCCCTCCACTTT
few	TRBV6-1	TRBJ2-1	TRBD1	CASSLTGAYNEQFF	TGTGCCAGCAGTCTGACAGGGGCCTACAATGAGCAGTTCTTC
many	TRBV7-8	TRBJ2-7	TRBD2	CATTSGGWEQYF	TGTGCCACGACTAGCGGGGGGTGGGAGCAGTACTTC
NA	TRBV12-3/TRBV12-4	TRBJ1-2	NA	CAVAGRGGYTF	TGTGCTGTGGCGGGGAGAGGTGGCTACACCTTC
NA	TRBV4-2	TRBJ1-4	NA	CASSPTGVSHEKLFF	TGTGCCAGCAGCCCGACAGGCGTGAGCCATGAAAAACTGTTTTTT
many	TRBV7-2	TRBJ2-1	NA	CASSLVGAHEQFF	TGTGCCAGCAGCTTAGTAGGCGCACATGAGCAGTTCTTC
many	TRBV7-9	TRBJ1-4	NA	CASSSTAGTNEKLFF	TGTGCCAGCAGCTCCACTGCGGGGACTAATGAAAAACTGTTTTTT
NA	TRBV20-1	TRBJ2-1	NA	CSADRGDAYNEQFF	TGCAGTGCTGATAGGGGGGACGCCTACAATGAGCAGTTCTTC
many	TRBV7-2	TRBJ2-6	NA	CASSLEAGASGANVLTF	TGTGCCAGCAGCTTAGAGGCGGGGGCGTCTGGGGCCAACGTCCTGACTTTC
NA	TRBV29-1	TRBJ1-4	NA	CSAGGGVVGSNEKLFF	TGCAGCGCTGGTGGGGGGGTTGTCGGCTCAAATGAAAAACTGTTTTTT
many	TRBV12-3/TRBV12-4	TRBJ2-3	TRBD1	CASKRRSGGGFTADTQYF	TGTGCCAGCAAGAGAAGGTCAGGGGGCGGATTCACGGCAGATACGCAGTATTTT
NA	TRBV19	TRBJ1-5	NA	CASSIPVDWRQPQHF	TGTGCCAGTAGTATCCCCGTGGACTGGCGGCAGCCCCAGCATTTT
NA	TRBV6-2/TRBV6-3	TRBJ2-7	TRBD1	CASTYQGQGSSYEQYF	TGTGCCAGCACCTATCAGGGACAGGGGAGCTCCTACGAGCAGTACTTC
NA	TRBV20-1	TRBJ2-1	NA	CSGGEGGGGHSEQFF	TGCAGTGGTGGGGAGGGTGGCGGGGGACACAGTGAGCAGTTCTTC
few	TRBV6-5	TRBJ1-1	NA	CASSRTVTTEAFF	TGTGCCAGCAGCAGGACAGTAACGACTGAAGCTTTCTTT
NA	TRBV20-1	TRBJ2-2	TRBD1	CSAQTGGGGELFF	TGCAGTGCACAAACAGGGGGAGGCGGGGAGCTGTTTTTT
NA	TRBV2	TRBJ2-7	NA	CASSGIGYEQYF	TGTGCCAGCAGTGGAATAGGGTACGAGCAGTACTTC
few	TRBV7-9	TRBJ2-7	NA	CASSPKERASYEQYF	TGTGCCAGCAGCCCAAAGGAAAGAGCCTCCTACGAGCAGTACTTC
NA	TRBV20-1	TRBJ1-5	TRBD1	CSAQTGDVNQPQHF	TGCAGTGCTCAGACAGGGGACGTCAATCAGCCCCAGCATTTT
NA	TRBV27	TRBJ1-1	TRBD1	CASSLRGRGSDTEAFF	TGTGCCAGCAGTTTAAGGGGGCGCGGGTCTGACACTGAAGCTTTCTTT
few	TRBV27	TRBJ2-1	TRBD2	CASSLPLAGAPYNEQFF	TGTGCCAGCAGTTTACCACTAGCGGGGGCCCCCTACAATGAGCAGTTCTTC
few	TRBV7-9	TRBJ2-1	TRBD2	CASSSTAAGGLFF	TGTGCCAGCAGCTCCACAGCAGCGGGGGGCCTGTTCTTC
few	TRBV19	TRBJ1-4	NA	CASNGAGEKLFF	TGTGCCAGCAATGGAGCGGGAGAAAAACTGTTTTTT
NA	TRBV14	TRBJ2-1	NA	CASSQVASYNEQFF	TGTGCCAGCAGCCAAGTGGCTAGCTACAATGAGCAGTTCTTC
few	TRBV11-2	TRBJ2-1	NA	CASSLEGGGLYNEQFF	TGTGCCAGCAGCTTAGAAGGGGGGGGACTTTACAATGAGCAGTTCTTC
many	TRBV19	TRBJ1-5	NA	CASSIDIPVAQPQHF	TGTGCCAGTAGTATAGATATCCCGGTTGCCCAGCCCCAGCATTTT
few	TRBV19	TRBJ1-5	NA	CASSISGSNQPQHF	TGTGCCAGTAGTATATCGGGTAGCAATCAGCCCCAGCATTTT
few	TRBV7-6	TRBJ1-2	NA	CASSWAGAVYGYTF	TGTGCCAGCAGCTGGGCAGGGGCTGTCTATGGCTACACCTTC
NA	TRBV3-1	TRBJ1-4	NA	CASSQRTENEKLFF	TGTGCCAGCAGCCAACGGACAGAAAATGAAAAACTGTTTTTT
NA	TRBV4-1	TRBJ2-1	NA	CASSSKNPPGNEQFF	TGCGCCAGCAGTTCCAAGAACCCCCCGGGGAATGAGCAGTTCTTC
NA	TRBV28	TRBJ1-1	NA	CASSLGRTEDFF	TGTGCCAGCAGTCTGGGGAGGACTGAAGATTTCTTT
NA	TRBV12-3/TRBV12-4	TRBJ2-7	TRBD2	CASSVLAGGPYEQYF	TGTGCCAGCAGTGTACTAGCGGGGGGCCCCTACGAGCAGTACTTC
few	TRBV15	TRBJ2-7	NA	CATSRGGGGYEQYF	TGTGCCACCAGCAGAGGAGGAGGGGGGTACGAGCAGTACTTC
NA	TRBV7-2	TRBJ2-5	NA	CASSLAALKETQYF	TGTGCCAGCAGCTTAGCTGCCCTGAAAGAGACCCAGTACTTC
many	TRBV7-2	TRBJ1-2	TRBD1	CASSLQRTGFGYTF	TGTGCCAGCAGCTTACAGAGGACAGGGTTTGGCTACACCTTC
few	TRBV28	TRBJ1-1	NA	CASEPGSPLSTEAFF	TGTGCCAGCGAGCCGGGGTCCCCCTTGAGTACTGAAGCTTTCTTT
many	TRBV7-2	TRBJ2-7	NA	CASSPRYEQYF	TGTGCCAGCAGCCCCCGCTACGAGCAGTACTTC
NA	TRBV28	TRBJ1-1	NA	CASTQGPGTKNTEAFF	TGTGCCAGCACCCAGGGGCCAGGAACCAAGAACACTGAAGCTTTCTTT
many	TRBV7-8	TRBJ2-5	NA	CASSLARGRGYQETQYF	TGTGCCAGCAGCTTAGCCCGGGGACGGGGGTACCAAGAGACCCAGTACTTC
once	TRBV7-6	TRBJ1-6	NA	CTSSLRQDSPLHF	TGTACCAGCAGCTTACGGCAGGATTCACCCCTCCACTTT
NA	TRBV6-2/TRBV6-3	TRBJ1-3	NA	CASGTGGRNTIYF	TGTGCCAGCGGGACGGGAGGAAGAAACACCATATATTTT
NA	TRBV6-2/TRBV6-3	TRBJ1-3	NA	CASSRPWTPPFSGNTIYF	TGTGCCAGCAGTCGGCCGTGGACACCACCTTTCTCTGGAAACACCATATATTTT